This T cell receptor (beta chain) is drawn from a study of blood T cell repertoires in COVID-19. As for the study in general: PBMCs, B-cell-depleted T cells, or T cells provided the cDNA or gDNA that made up the material.

Unmatched junction bases numbered 11, after V lost 4 bases and J lost 2 bases. The CDR3 length is 17 residues. Per germline, CDR1 LGHDT and CDR2 YNNKEL (reference sequence). Original processing methods: Estimation of nucleated cell counts relied on the amplification of reference gene primers. Here immunoSEQ multiplex PCR was the method, and the copy in TCRdb shows in-frame clones only, minus some. The DNA was the basis for D and trimming; V, J and clone size are from that table. The repertoire holds roughly 16,000 clones, with approximately 91% as singletons. This TCR came from a woman aged 80 or over with COVID-19, enrolled during active disease. The sequenced sample consisted of peripheral blood. The chain joins TRBV3-1 (or the pseudogene TRBV3-2) to TRBJ2-4, with 7 bases identical to TRBD1. CDR3 sequence (DNA): TGTGCCAGCAGCCCCCAGGCATCGACAGGGCCCAAAAACATTCAGTACTTC. Protein product: CASSPQASTGPKNIQYF.